This T cell receptor beta chain was identified in a study of OX40 agonist ivuxolimab in advanced cancers. Turning to the study itself: Prior anti-PD-1, anti-PD-L1 or anti-CTLA-4 therapy was allowed; 40% had some.

Germline assignment: CDR1 LGHNA and CDR2 YSLEER. Trimming removed 1 base at V and 0 bases at J, with 9 bases between. The CDR3 extends over 16 amino acids. Clones were sequenced by immunoSEQ multiplex PCR, and TCRdb holds only the in-frame ones, with some missing. The repertoire has approximately 53,000 clones, around 93% of them found once; the top ten carry over 20%. This sequence originates from an adult with an advanced solid tumor such as melanoma, head and neck, liver or kidney cancer. V and J are TRBV4-3 and TRBJ2-2; D is unclear. The sample here was CD4+ or CD8+ T cells sorted from blood, taken in a trial of the OX40 agonist ivuxolimab. DNA for the CDR3: TGCGCCAGCAGCCAAGGGTGGGCGACGAACACCGGGGAGCTGTTTTTT. As protein: CASSQGWATNTGELFF.